This T cell receptor (beta chain) was recovered during a study of T cells in Graves' hyperthyroidism and ophthalmopathy. General study points: The model forecast ophthalmopathy, anticipating it by a median 6.5 months before onset.

V gave up 2 bases and J gave up 6 bases, with 14 bases separating them. This CDR3 has 16 residues. Germline CDR1 reads MNHEY; CDR2 reads SVGAGI. RNA transcripts gave rise to amplified TCR beta CDR3 regions. The HTBI primer set was used in a first-round RT-PCR of the TCR CDR3. Using its own MiXCR run on the multiplex PCR reads, TCRdb lists one record per CDR3 protein. Altogether a few hundred thousand distinct CDR3 sequences are present, about 43% being singletons, with the ten largest covering around 8%. This clonotype has a count of ten or more. The antigen remains undetermined. Hyperthyroidism in the patients, aged 18 to 65, was newly diagnosed and under 2 months in duration. Diagnoses rested on clinical symptoms, serum thyroxine and TRAb, thyroid ultrasound and orbital computed tomography.

This TCR was sampled from a woman younger than 35 with Graves' hyperthyroidism. The sample was peripheral blood or thyroid tissue (not recorded which). This chain joins TRBV6-5 and TRBJ1-6; D not resolved. CDR3 residues: CASSYLGEGFNSPLHF. CDR3 in DNA: TGTGCCAGCAGTTACCTCGGGGAGGGATTTAATTCACCCCTCCACTTT.